Each of the 6 T cell receptor beta chains below was sequenced from the same sample in a study of beta chain features in type 1 diabetes. Overall study findings and caveats: Shortening of TCRB CDR3s, moderate but significant, appeared in all four CD4+ subsets of Type 1 diabetes patients.

Reverse transcribing all isolated RNA meant expressed TCRB transcripts were sequenced. The method was immunoSEQ multiplex PCR; TCRdb's version includes in-frame clones alone and lacks a portion of them. The sample comprises hundreds of thousands of clones, under 13% of which are singletons, and around 0.017% rests with the top ten. These receptors' antigens are unknown. Material: naive CD4+ T cells from blood. The source of these receptors is a man aged 30 to 39 with type 1 diabetes.

The chain joins TRBV5-1 to TRBJ1-2; 9 nucleotides match TRBD1. There are 14 residues in the CDR3. J was trimmed by 2 bases and V by 6 bases; bases with no gene match: 5. CDR1 and CDR2 (germline): SGHRS, YFSETQ. The CDR3 protein is CASKQGAQNYGYTF. The CDR3 nucleotides read TGCGCCAGCAAACAGGGGGCCCAGAACTATGGCTACACCTTC.

This clone was picked up a small number of times. V and J are TRBV4-1 and TRBJ2-3; D is perhaps TRBD2 (5 bases). CDR3 length: 16 amino acids. V was shortened by 1 base and J by 1 base, with 12 bases between the two germline ends. Germline loops: CDR1 MGHRA, CDR2 YSYEKL. CDR3 loop: CASSQVGLRGTDTQYF. The CDR3 DNA reads TGCGCCAGCAGCCAAGTGGGCCTGAGGGGCACAGATACGCAGTATTTT.

The chain links TRBV10-3 to TRBJ2-3; possibly TRBD1 for D (6 bases). The CDR3 extends over 14 amino acids. Germline V gives CDR1 ENHRY, CDR2 SYGVKD. Trimming removed 4 bases from V and 0 bases from J, with 8 bases in between. CDR3 in amino acids: CAISGGQSTDTQYF. The CDR3 DNA reads as TGTGCCATCAGTGGGGGACAAAGCACAGATACGCAGTATTTT.

This clone was picked up a small number of times. The rearrangement joins TRBV5-1 to TRBJ2-3; 8 bases map to TRBD2. Per germline, CDR1 SGHRS and CDR2 YFSETQ. After removal of 4 bases from V and 4 bases from J, the junction contained 11 bases not matched to a gene. This CDR3 spans 16 amino acids. The CDR3 coding sequence is TGCGCCAGCAGCCCCTTAGCGGGGCGGGGATCAGATACGCAGTATTTT. It yields the protein CASSPLAGRGSDTQYF.

The chain recombines TRBV4-1 with TRBJ2-4; 7 nucleotides line up with TRBD1. CDR3 length equals 17 residues. The germline CDR1 and CDR2 sequences are MGHRA and YSYEKL. V lost 5 bases to trimming and J lost 1 base; unmatched junction nucleotides: 11. CDR3: CASSDPNRGEAKNIQYF. CDR3 nucleotides: TGCGCCAGCAGCGACCCGAACAGGGGAGAGGCCAAAAACATTCAGTACTTC.

The rearrangement links TRBV10-3 to TRBJ2-3; 11 bases fit TRBD2. After removal of 6 bases from V and 0 bases from J, the junction contained 2 bases not matched to a gene. The CDR3 consists of 15 residues. Germline assignment: CDR1 ENHRY and CDR2 SYGVKD. CDR3 sequence (DNA): TGTGCCATCAGGACTAGCGGGGCCAGCACAGATACGCAGTATTTT. It specifies CAIRTSGASTDTQYF.